This TCR beta chain originates from a study of Graves' ophthalmopathy and Graves' hyperthyroidism. Across the whole study: Hyperthyroidism showing no ophthalmopathy within 18 months of follow-up was stable.

There are many counts of this clonotype. V lost 5 bases to trimming and J lost 1 base, with 10 bases between them. The germline CDR1 and CDR2 sequences are SGHRS and YFSETQ. There are 13 residues in the CDR3. From RNA, the CDR3 regions of TCR beta chains were amplified and sequenced. An initial RT-PCR round employing HTBI primers preceded a second-round multiplex PCR. TCRdb called the multiplex PCR reads again in MiXCR, with one record for every CDR3 protein. Of about 500,000 distinct CDR3 sequences in the sample, under 45% were seen once. Other autoimmune disease, uncontrolled infection, pregnancy and lactation led to exclusion. Thyroid ultrasound, orbital computed tomography, TRAb, serum thyroxine and clinical symptoms formed the basis of diagnosis.

J is TRBJ2-7 and V is TRBV5-1; tentatively, D is TRBD1 (5 bases). Source material: peripheral blood or thyroid tissue (not recorded which). The clonotype comes from an adult man with Graves' hyperthyroidism. The CDR3 is CASSTQGSYEQYF. The DNA for the CDR3 is TGCGCCAGCAGTACTCAGGGATCCTACGAGCAGTACTTC.